This T cell receptor beta chain was recorded in a study of radiotherapy plus CTLA-4 blockade in lung cancer. Overall study: There were objective responses in approximately 20% of patients, and roughly 32% had disease control. Regarding the study as a whole: After radiotherapy and ipilimumab, tumor-derived clones expanded in peripheral blood. The best predictor of response was reported to be early blood T cell clone dynamics, with interferon-beta.

Patients with chemo-refractory metastatic non-small-cell lung cancer received focal radiation plus CTLA-4 blockade with ipilimumab. As to this clone: Its antigen remains unknown.

Per the germline V gene, CDR1 is WNHNN and CDR2 is SYGVQD (reference sequence). Trimming took 6 bases from V and 2 from J; bases not matched to a gene: 5. The CDR3 extends over 15 amino acids. Libraries were prepared by immunoSEQ multiplex PCR; TCRdb keeps only in-frame clonotypes and omits some of them. This sample has about 73,000 clones; roughly 91% occur once, and the top ten carry around 40%. The TCR comes from a human donor with non-small cell lung cancer that progressed on radiotherapy plus ipilimumab. The input for sequencing was peripheral blood, taken from a patient treated with radiotherapy plus ipilimumab. J is TRBJ2-1 and V is TRBV10-1; 9 bases match TRBD2. In DNA form, the CDR3 reads TGCGCCAGCAGCGATAGCGGGAGAACCTACAATGAGCAGTTCTTC. Encoded protein: CASSDSGRTYNEQFF.